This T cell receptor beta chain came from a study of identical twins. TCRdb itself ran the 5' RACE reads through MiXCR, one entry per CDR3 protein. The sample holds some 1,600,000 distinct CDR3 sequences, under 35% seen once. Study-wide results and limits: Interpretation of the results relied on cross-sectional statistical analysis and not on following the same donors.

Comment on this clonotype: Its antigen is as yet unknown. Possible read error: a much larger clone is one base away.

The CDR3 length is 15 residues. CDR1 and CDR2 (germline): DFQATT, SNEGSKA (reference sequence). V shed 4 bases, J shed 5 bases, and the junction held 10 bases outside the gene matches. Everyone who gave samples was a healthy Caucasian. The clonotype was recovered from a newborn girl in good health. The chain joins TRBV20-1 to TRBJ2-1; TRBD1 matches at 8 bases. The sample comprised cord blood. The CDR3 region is CSAKRRDRFHNEQFF. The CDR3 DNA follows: TGCAGTGCTAAACGCCGGGACAGGTTTCACAATGAGCAGTTCTTC.